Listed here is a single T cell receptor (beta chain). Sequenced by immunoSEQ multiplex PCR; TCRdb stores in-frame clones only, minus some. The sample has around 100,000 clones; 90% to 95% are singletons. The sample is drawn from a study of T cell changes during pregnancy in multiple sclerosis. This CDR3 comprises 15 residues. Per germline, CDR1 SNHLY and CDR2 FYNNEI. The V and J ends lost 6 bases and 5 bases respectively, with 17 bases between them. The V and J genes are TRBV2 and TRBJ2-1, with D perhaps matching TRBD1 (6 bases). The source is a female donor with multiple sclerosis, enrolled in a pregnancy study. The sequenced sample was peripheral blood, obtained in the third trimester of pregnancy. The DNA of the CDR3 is TGTGCCAGCAGCCTCCAAGGGGGAACCCACAATGAGCAGTTCTTC. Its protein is CASSLQGGTHNEQFF.